Each of the 8 T cell receptor beta chains below was sequenced from the same sample in a study of technical replicates of blood from several donors. Using immunoSEQ multiplex PCR, the repertoire was profiled, and TCRdb retains in-frame clones only, with some absent. This table holds 65,000 to 90,000 clones, 93% found once. Sequenced: T cells isolated from PBMCs. These receptors originate from a human donor in good health.

This rearrangement joins TRBV5-1 to TRBJ1-4; tentative D call: TRBD1 (5 bases). Per germline, CDR1 SGHRS and CDR2 YFSETQ. This CDR3 contains 14 residues. V lost 4 bases, J lost 8 bases, and 15 bases lay in between. The CDR3 reads CASSPDKGGEKLFF. CDR3 DNA: TGCGCCAGCAGCCCGGACAAGGGTGGAGAAAAACTGTTTTTT.

This chain joins TRBV11-2 and TRBJ1-1; 8 nucleotides align to TRBD1. The CDR3 is 14 amino acids. The germline CDR1 and CDR2 sequences are SGHAT and FQNNGV. V lost 5 bases, J lost 5 bases, and 7 bases stayed unmatched. CDR3 sequence: CASSLRQGRTEAFF. The CDR3, as DNA: TGTGCCAGCAGCCTTCGACAGGGGAGGACTGAAGCTTTCTTT.

The chain combines TRBV4-1 with TRBJ1-3, with a possible D match to TRBD1 (5 bases). Germline CDR1 reads MGHRA; CDR2 reads YSYEKL. Trimming stripped 5 bases from V and 4 bases from J, with 21 bases between. This CDR3 region has 17 residues. The CDR3 DNA reads TGCGCCAGCAGCTCCTACCCCCCGGGGACTCGCGGAAACACCATATATTTT. Its translation is CASSSYPPGTRGNTIYF.

The chain recombines TRBV7-2 with TRBJ2-2; D possibly corresponds to TRBD2 (6 bases). Germline V gene sequence: CDR1 SGHTA, CDR2 FQGNSA. Trimming took 5 bases from V and 2 from J, leaving 12 bases between them. This CDR3 comprises 15 residues. CDR3 nucleotides: TGTGCCAGCAGCGGGGACGGACTAAACACCGGGGAGCTGTTTTTT. It is translated as CASSGDGLNTGELFF.

The chain carries TRBV28 and TRBJ2-7; 7 bases are a match to TRBD2. This CDR3 is 14 amino acids long. V trimming: 5 bases; J trimming: 5 bases; junction bases outside the gene matches: 9. CDR1 and CDR2 from the germline V gene are MDHEN and SYDVKM. The CDR3 DNA follows: TGTGCCAGCAGTACTACAAGGGGAGGGGACGAGCAGTACTTC. Its protein product is CASSTTRGGDEQYF.

This sequence joins TRBV7-3 and TRBJ2-2; D gene unclear. V was pared by 2 bases and J by 4 bases, with 14 bases between. CDR3 length equals 16 residues. The germline V gene encodes CDR1 SGHTA and CDR2 FQGTGA. The CDR3 region has the DNA TGTGCCAGCAGCTTATTAAGCTCTACGTCCACCGGGGAGCTGTTTTTT. Translation gives CASSLLSSTSTGELFF. Complete variable domain (other parts from reference TRBV7-3 and TRBJ2-2): GAGVSQTPSNKVTEKGKYVELRCDPISGHTALYWYRQSLGQGPEFLIYFQGTGAADDSGLPNDRFFAVRPEGSVSTLKIQRTERGDSAVYLCASSLLSSTSTGELFFGEGSRLTVL.

This clone was recorded only once. This chain links TRBV11-2 with TRBJ2-7, with D uncertain. The germline V gene has CDR1 SGHAT and CDR2 FQNNGV. This CDR3 has 14 residues. V lost 2 bases, J lost 6 bases, and 14 bases lay in between. The CDR3 bases are TGTGCCAGCAGCTTAACAAGTTATGCAGGCGAGCAGTACTTC. Its translation is CASSLTSYAGEQYF.

Only one count was recorded for this clone. V and J are TRBV11-2 and TRBJ2-2; D is unclear. The CDR3 runs to 15 residues. V was cut by 2 bases and J by 3 bases, with 10 bases left in between. Germline assignment: CDR1 SGHAT and CDR2 FQNNGV. CDR3 residues: CASSLSVGDTGELFF. In DNA, the CDR3 is TGTGCCAGCAGCTTATCTGTCGGTGACACCGGGGAGCTGTTTTTT.